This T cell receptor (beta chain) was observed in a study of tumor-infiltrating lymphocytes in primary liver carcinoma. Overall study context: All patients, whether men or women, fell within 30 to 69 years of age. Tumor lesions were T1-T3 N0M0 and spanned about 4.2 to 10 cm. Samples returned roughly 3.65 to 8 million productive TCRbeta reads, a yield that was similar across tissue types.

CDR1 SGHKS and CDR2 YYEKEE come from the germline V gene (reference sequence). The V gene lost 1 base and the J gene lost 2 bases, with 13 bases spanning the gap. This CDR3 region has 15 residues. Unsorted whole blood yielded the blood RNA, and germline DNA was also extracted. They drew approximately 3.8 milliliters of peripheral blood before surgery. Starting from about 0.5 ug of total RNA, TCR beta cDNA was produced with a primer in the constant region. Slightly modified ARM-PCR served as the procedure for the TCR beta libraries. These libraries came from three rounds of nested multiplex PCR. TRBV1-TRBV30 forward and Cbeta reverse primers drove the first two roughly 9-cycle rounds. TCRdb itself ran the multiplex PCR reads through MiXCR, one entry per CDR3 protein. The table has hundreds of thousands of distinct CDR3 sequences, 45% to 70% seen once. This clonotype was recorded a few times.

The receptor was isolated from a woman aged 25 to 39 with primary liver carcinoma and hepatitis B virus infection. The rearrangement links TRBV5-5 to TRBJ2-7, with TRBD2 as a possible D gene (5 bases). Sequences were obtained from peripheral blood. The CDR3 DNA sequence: TGTGCCAGCAGCTTGCGGGCTGACTACACCTACGAGCAGTACTTC. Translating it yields CASSLRADYTYEQYF.